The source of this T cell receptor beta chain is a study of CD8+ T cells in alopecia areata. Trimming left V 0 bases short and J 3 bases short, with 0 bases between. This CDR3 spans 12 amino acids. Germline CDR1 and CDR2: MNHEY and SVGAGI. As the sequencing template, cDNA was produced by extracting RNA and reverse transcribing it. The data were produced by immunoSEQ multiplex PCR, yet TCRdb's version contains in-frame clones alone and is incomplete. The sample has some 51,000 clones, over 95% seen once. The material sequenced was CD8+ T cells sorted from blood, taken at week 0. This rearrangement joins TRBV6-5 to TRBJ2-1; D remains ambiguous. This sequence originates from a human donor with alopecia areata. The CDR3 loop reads CASSYSYNEQFF. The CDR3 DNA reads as TGTGCCAGCAGTTACTCCTACAATGAGCAGTTCTTC.